Presented here are 30 T cell receptor beta chains from one specimen sequenced in a study of somatic mutations in cytotoxic T cells in rheumatoid arthritis. Clones were read by immunoSEQ multiplex PCR, and TCRdb kept only the in-frame ones, dropping some. There are tens of thousands of clones in the sample; about 83% occur only once, and approximately 14% lies in the top ten. The sample consisted of CD8+ T cells sorted from blood. The receptors were gathered from an adult with rheumatoid arthritis.

The chain couples TRBV11-2 to TRBJ1-1, with D uncertain. The V gene lost 1 base and the J gene lost 1 base, with 7 bases spanning the gap. Germline V gives CDR1 SGHAT, CDR2 FQNNGV. CDR3 length: 14 residues. The CDR3 sequence: CASSLGPENTEAFF. The DNA for the CDR3 is TGTGCCAGCAGCTTAGGGCCCGAGAACACTGAAGCTTTCTTT.

The chain has TRBV11-3 and TRBJ2-6; tentative D call: TRBD2 (6 bases). Germline assignment: CDR1 SGHNT and CDR2 YENEEA. This CDR3 is 17 amino acids long. Trimming cost V 4 bases and J 1 base, with 14 bases left between them. This CDR3 is CASSSTSWGSGANVLTF. Written as DNA, the CDR3 is TGTGCCAGCAGCTCGACTAGTTGGGGATCTGGGGCCAACGTCCTGACTTTC. The variable domain in full, with the rest retrieved from reference TRBV11-3 and TRBJ2-6, is EAGVVQSPRYKIIEKKQPVAFWCNPISGHNTLYWYLQNLGQGPELLIRYENEEAVDDSQLPKDRFSAERLKGVDSTLKIQPAELGDSAVYLCASSSTSWGSGANVLTFGAGSRLTVL.

Only a few counts were recorded for this clone. V usage is TRBV25-1 and J usage is TRBJ2-1, with 14 bases lining up with TRBD2. V shed 1 base and J 10 bases; nucleotides not matched to a gene: 3. In germline, CDR1 is MGHDK, CDR2 SYGVNS. There are 15 residues in the CDR3. CDR3 region: CASSESGLAGGEQFF. As DNA, the CDR3 is TGTGCCAGCAGTGAATCTGGACTAGCGGGAGGAGAGCAGTTCTTC.

This chain uses TRBV29-1 with TRBJ2-2; TRBD2 is a possible D gene (6 bases). This CDR3 spans 13 amino acids. V was pared by 1 base and J by 6 bases, with 9 bases between. Germline CDR1 is SQVTM and CDR2 is ANQGSEA. CDR3 residues: CSVEAWGAGELFF. The DNA for the CDR3 is TGCAGCGTTGAAGCCTGGGGGGCCGGGGAGCTGTTTTTT.

The chain has TRBV19 and TRBJ1-5; 7 bases line up with TRBD1. The CDR3 consists of 16 residues. V lost 2 bases, J lost 3 bases, and 7 bases stayed unmatched. Per germline, CDR1 LNHDA and CDR2 SQIVND (reference sequence). The CDR3 here is CASSIIKQGINQPQHF. The CDR3 nucleotides are TGTGCCAGTAGTATAATCAAACAGGGGATCAATCAGCCCCAGCATTTT.

The genes are TRBV6-4 and TRBJ1-1, with D perhaps TRBD1 (6 bases). CDR1 and CDR2 (germline): MRHNA, SNTAGT. V was trimmed by 6 bases and J by 3 bases, leaving 11 bases between them. This CDR3 has 13 residues. CDR3 coding DNA: TGTGCCAGCAGGGGGGGCCTGGACACTGAAGCTTTCTTT. It specifies CASRGGLDTEAFF.

V usage is TRBV10-3 and J usage is TRBJ1-2; D call uncertain. The CDR3 runs to 14 residues. CDR1 is ENHRY, CDR2 SYGVKD, per germline. V was shortened by 3 bases and J by 0 bases, with 8 bases between the two germline ends. CDR3 sequence: CAISEGGSNYGYTF. The DNA for the CDR3 is TGTGCCATCAGTGAAGGCGGATCTAACTATGGCTACACCTTC.

V is TRBV7-8 and J is TRBJ1-5; 7 nucleotides match TRBD1. The CDR3 length is 14 residues. V lost 6 bases and J lost 9; bases outside the gene matches: 11. Germline V gives CDR1 SGHVS, CDR2 FQNEAQ. The CDR3 sequence: CASRPTGARGPQHF. CDR3 nucleotides: TGTGCCAGCAGGCCAACAGGGGCGCGAGGGCCCCAGCATTTT.

V and J are TRBV5-6 and TRBJ2-7; the D is unclear. The length of the CDR3 is 12 residues. Trimming shortened V by 1 base and J by 4 bases, and 6 bases separated the two germline ends. Germline values: CDR1 SGHDT, CDR2 YYEEEE. The CDR3 is CASSLFRYEQYF. CDR3 DNA sequence: TGTGCCAGCAGCTTGTTCCGTTACGAGCAGTACTTC.

This chain joins TRBV7-9 and TRBJ2-3; 11 bases are a match to TRBD2. The CDR3 runs 18 residues. CDR1 is SEHNR, CDR2 FQNEAQ, per germline (reference sequence). Trimming cost V 1 base and J 2 bases; bases outside gene matches: 8. The CDR3 nucleotides read TGTGCCAGCAGCTTAGGGGCTAGCGGGAGGAGTACCACAGATACGCAGTATTTT. It is translated as CASSLGASGRSTTDTQYF.

This clone is a singleton in its sample. The V call is TRBV19, the J call TRBJ2-7; D is possibly TRBD2 (5 bases). Trimming took off 3 bases at V and 8 bases at J, with 11 bases between the two ends. CDR3 size: 12 residues. Germline assignment: CDR1 LNHDA and CDR2 SQIVND (reference sequence). The CDR3 DNA is TGTGCCAGTAGTATGGCCGGGGTTAAGCAGTACTTC. The encoded protein is CASSMAGVKQYF.

The CDR3 sequence: CASIGSAGNYEQYF. The CDR3 DNA is TGTGCCAGCATCGGCTCAGCGGGGAACTACGAGCAGTACTTC. The chain links TRBV25-1 to TRBJ2-5; 7 nucleotides match TRBD2. Judging by the DNA end, TRBJ2-7 fits better; the J call may be wrong. CDR1 is MGHDK and CDR2 is SYGVNS in the germline V gene. This CDR3 has 14 amino acids.

In its sample, this clone was seen a few times. V is TRBV13 and J is TRBJ1-1, with D unclear. Deletions cut 5 bases from V and 1 base from J, with 8 bases between. The CDR3 sequence is 13 residues long. CDR1 is PRHDT and CDR2 is FYEKMQ in the germline V gene (reference sequence). This CDR3 reads CASSLSPNTEAFF. DNA of the CDR3: TGTGCCAGCAGCCTCAGCCCGAACACTGAAGCTTTCTTT.

The count of this clone is one. The chain carries TRBV19 and TRBJ2-1, with TRBD1 matching over 7 bases. This CDR3 region has 15 residues. Losses at the gene ends were 4 bases for V and 8 bases for J; bases not matched to a gene: 11. Germline lookup yields CDR1 LNHDA and CDR2 SQIVND (reference sequence). CDR3 coding DNA: TGTGCCAGTAGTAGGAACAGGGGCGGTTGGGATGAGCAGTTCTTC. This translates into CASSRNRGGWDEQFF.

This chain connects TRBV5-4 to TRBJ1-1, with D maybe TRBD1 (6 bases). The CDR3 consists of 13 residues. The germline V and J ends were trimmed by 4 bases and 4 bases, with 11 bases remaining between them. CDR1 and CDR2 from the germline V gene are SGHNT and YYREEE (reference sequence). DNA of the CDR3: TGTGCCAGCAGCCCACAGGGTGGCACTGAAGCTTTCTTT. This codes for CASSPQGGTEAFF.

The table lists this clone with a count of one. V and J are TRBV11-2 and TRBJ2-5; the match to TRBD2 covers 12 bases. Trimming took 1 base from V and 2 from J; bases not matched to a gene: 8. This CDR3 is built from 18 residues. Per germline, CDR1 SGHAT and CDR2 FQNNGV. In nucleotides, the CDR3 is TGTGCCAGCAGCTTAGGGCTAAGGACTAGCGGGACTCAAGAGACCCAGTACTTC. Translated: CASSLGLRTSGTQETQYF.

The V call is TRBV19, the J call TRBJ2-7; D gene uncertain. V was trimmed by 1 base and J by 5 bases, leaving 12 bases between them. CDR1 and CDR2 (germline): LNHDA, SQIVND (reference sequence). CDR3 length: 14 residues. CDR3 residues: CASSIVGTVDEQYF. For the CDR3, the DNA is TGTGCCAGTAGTATAGTAGGCACGGTCGACGAGCAGTACTTC.

The chain employs TRBV7-6 and TRBJ2-1, with D possibly TRBD2 on 6 matching bases. This CDR3 comprises 16 residues. The V and J ends lost 5 bases and 0 bases respectively, with 14 bases between them. Per the germline V gene, CDR1 is SGHVS and CDR2 is FNYEAQ. This CDR3 is CASSPRGSGSYNEQFF. The DNA for the CDR3 is TGTGCCAGCAGCCCCCGCGGTAGCGGCTCCTACAATGAGCAGTTCTTC.

The chain has TRBV4-1 and TRBJ1-1; 7 bases align to TRBD1. The CDR3 runs 15 residues. J gave up 0 bases and V 4 bases, and 5 bases lay outside the gene matches. Germline CDR1 MGHRA, CDR2 YSYEKL. For the CDR3, the DNA is TGCGCCAGCAGCCTGCCAGGGGGAATGAACACTGAAGCTTTCTTT. Its protein product is CASSLPGGMNTEAFF.

This chain connects TRBV7-9 to TRBJ1-4; D gene uncertain. V dropped 1 base and J dropped 5 bases, with 20 bases sitting between them. The V gene's germline CDR1 is SEHNR and CDR2 FQNEAQ (reference sequence). This CDR3 comprises 18 residues. CDR3 nucleotide sequence: TGTGCCAGCAGCTTAGGTCAAGGAGAGGAGGCCCCAAATGAAAAACTGTTTTTT. It codes for CASSLGQGEEAPNEKLFF.

The CDR3 nucleotides are TGTGCCAGCAGTGGGGGGGGCGAGGACTACGAGCAGTACTTC. This codes for CASSGGGEDYEQYF. The chain carries TRBV6-5 and TRBJ2-7; D may be TRBD2 (7 bases). The germline gives CDR1 MNHEY, CDR2 SVGAGI. The CDR3 contains 14 residues. Trimming removed 5 bases from V and 3 bases from J, with 14 bases in between.

This chain connects TRBV7-2 to TRBJ1-1, with unresolved D. The V and J ends lost 3 bases and 1 base respectively, with 6 bases between them. Per germline, CDR1 SGHTA and CDR2 FQGNSA. The CDR3 has 13 amino acids. CDR3 protein: CASSFPGNTEAFF. For the CDR3, the DNA is TGTGCCAGCAGCTTCCCCGGGAACACTGAAGCTTTCTTT.

The genes are TRBV6-5 and TRBJ1-5; no reliable D call. Trimming removed 6 bases from V and 1 base from J, with 10 bases in between. The length of the CDR3 is 14 residues. Germline values: CDR1 MNHEY, CDR2 SVGAGI. The CDR3 sequence: CASRRTESNQPQHF. In nucleotides, the CDR3 is TGTGCCAGCAGAAGGACGGAAAGCAATCAGCCCCAGCATTTT.

The J gene is TRBJ2-7, the V gene TRBV13; 10 bases match TRBD1. In germline, CDR1 is PRHDT, CDR2 FYEKMQ (reference sequence). The CDR3 totals 14 residues. J gave up 3 bases and V 4 bases, and 3 bases lay outside the gene matches. This CDR3 is CASSSWDRGYEQYF. Here the CDR3 DNA reads TGTGCCAGCAGCTCGTGGGACAGGGGCTACGAGCAGTACTTC.

The chain carries TRBV7-9 and TRBJ1-3; perhaps TRBD1 as D (5 bases). The CDR3 extends over 15 amino acids. Trimming pared 4 bases from V and 0 bases from J, leaving 10 bases between. Germline V CDR1 and CDR2: SEHNR, FQNEAQ (reference sequence). DNA for the CDR3: TGTGCCAGCAGCTCTTTGACAGTCTCTGGAAACACCATATATTTT. Translating gives CASSSLTVSGNTIYF.

This rearrangement joins TRBV4-3 to TRBJ2-7; D gene uncertain. V was trimmed by 0 bases and J by 3 bases, leaving 9 bases between them. CDR3 length: 14 residues. The V gene's germline CDR1 is LGHNA and CDR2 YSLEER. The CDR3 nucleotides are TGCGCCAGCAGCCAAGAAATCGCTTTCTACGAGCAGTACTTC. It specifies CASSQEIAFYEQYF.

This clone has more than one count but fewer than ten. The V gene is TRBV14, the J gene TRBJ1-1; the match to TRBD1 covers 9 bases. Germline assignment: CDR1 SGHDN and CDR2 FVKESK. The CDR3 has 15 residues. Trimming took 5 bases from V and 4 from J; bases not matched to a gene: 8. CDR3 residues: CASSVRGQGSTEAFF. The CDR3 nucleotides are TGTGCCAGCAGCGTACGAGGACAGGGGAGCACTGAAGCTTTCTTT.

The V call is TRBV7-2, the J call TRBJ2-7; D might be TRBD1 (5 bases). The CDR3 is 15 amino acids. Trimming stripped 7 bases from V and 0 bases from J, with 16 bases between. Germline CDR1 reads SGHTA; CDR2 reads FQGNSA. In nucleotides, the CDR3 is TGTGCCAGCACCACTTACATGGGGCCCTCCTACGAGCAGTACTTC. Encoded protein: CASTTYMGPSYEQYF.

V usage is TRBV13 and J usage is TRBJ2-7; unclear D gene. The CDR3 covers 12 residues. V gave up 5 bases and J gave up 6 bases, with 11 bases separating them. The germline gives CDR1 PRHDT, CDR2 FYEKMQ (reference sequence). In DNA, the CDR3 is TGTGCCAGCAGCGCCTACTTGGGCGAGCAGTACGTC. Protein: CASSAYLGEQYV.

This clone has only a few counts. This chain joins TRBV6-4 and TRBJ2-1, with 7 nucleotides matching TRBD2. Germline V lookup: CDR1 MRHNA, CDR2 SNTAGT. Unmatched junction bases numbered 5, after V lost 0 bases and J lost 9 bases. This CDR3 has 14 amino acids. The CDR3 coding sequence is TGTGCCAGCAGTGACTCGCGGGAGCCGGGTGAGCAGTTCTTC. Protein product: CASSDSREPGEQFF.